This entry is about one TCR beta chain. As yet, its antigen is unknown. The data were taken from a study of Ad26.COV2.S vaccination and SARS-CoV-2 variants. Turning to the study itself: The donor participated in the COV1001 trial, in its Ad26.COV2.S arm. General study points: Analyses that measured TCR breadth and depth may have underestimated total T cell responses.

Profiling relied on immunoSEQ multiplex PCR, and the TCRdb table lists in-frame clones only, not all of them. The table has 300,000 to 400,000 clones, roughly 80% seen once; the top ten hold 2% to 2.5%. Specified treatment: around 19 received Ad26.COV2.S at low or high dose, single or two shots; about 5 received placebo; per-sample allocation not given. The study sampled participants on day 63 after the first vaccine or placebo injection. Germline V gives CDR1 ENHRY, CDR2 SYGVKD. Deletions cut 3 bases from V and 2 bases from J, with 10 bases between. The CDR3 loop spans 14 amino acids. This sequence joins TRBV10-3 and TRBJ1-1, with a possible D match to TRBD1 (5 bases). This clonotype was sampled from a person aged 18 to 59 who received the Ad26.COV2.S COVID-19 vaccine or a placebo. Specimen: peripheral blood, collected in a trial of Ad26.COV2.S vaccine versus placebo. The CDR3 sequence: CAISDGQGNTEAFF. Written as DNA, the CDR3 is TGTGCCATCAGTGACGGGCAGGGAAACACTGAAGCTTTCTTT.